The source of this TCR beta chain is a study of blood T cell repertoires in COVID-19. Measured with immunoSEQ multiplex PCR; TCRdb has only the in-frame clones, and not every one. In the table there are some 140,000 clones, around 80% of which are singletons. The CDR3 sequence is 13 residues long. V was pared by 5 bases and J by 3 bases, with 11 bases between. Germline assignment: CDR1 SNHLY and CDR2 FYNNEI. This sequence was found in a man in his sixties with acute or convalescent COVID-19. The sample was peripheral blood. The rearrangement links TRBV2 to TRBJ2-7; possibly TRBD1 for D (6 bases). CDR3 sequence reads: CASSSGQFYEQYF. In nucleotides, the CDR3 is TGTGCCAGCAGTAGCGGACAGTTCTACGAGCAGTACTTC.